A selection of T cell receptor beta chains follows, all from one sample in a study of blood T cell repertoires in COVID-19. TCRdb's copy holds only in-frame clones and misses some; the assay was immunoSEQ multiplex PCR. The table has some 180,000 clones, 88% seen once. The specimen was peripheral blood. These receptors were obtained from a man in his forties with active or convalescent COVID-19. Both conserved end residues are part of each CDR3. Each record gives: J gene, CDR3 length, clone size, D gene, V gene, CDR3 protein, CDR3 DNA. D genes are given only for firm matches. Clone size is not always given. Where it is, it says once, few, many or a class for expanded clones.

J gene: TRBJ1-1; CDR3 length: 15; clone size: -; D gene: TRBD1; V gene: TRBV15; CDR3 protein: CATSRGVDRVTEAFF; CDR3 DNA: TGTGCCACCAGCAGGGGCGTTGACAGGGTCACTGAAGCTTTCTTT
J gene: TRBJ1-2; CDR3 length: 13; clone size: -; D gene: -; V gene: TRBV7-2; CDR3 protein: CASSTRNFYGYTF; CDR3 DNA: TGTGCCAGCAGCACGCGGAATTTCTATGGCTACACCTTC
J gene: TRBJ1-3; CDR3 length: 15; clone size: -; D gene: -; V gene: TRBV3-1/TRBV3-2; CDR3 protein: CASSQVMAAGNTIYF; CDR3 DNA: TGTGCCAGCAGCCAAGTGATGGCCGCTGGAAACACCATATATTTT
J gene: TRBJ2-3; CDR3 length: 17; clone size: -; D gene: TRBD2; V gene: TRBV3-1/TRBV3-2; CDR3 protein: CASSPRGGGRNMDTQYF; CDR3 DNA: TGTGCCAGCAGCCCGCGGGGGGGCGGACGTAACATGGATACGCAGTATTTT
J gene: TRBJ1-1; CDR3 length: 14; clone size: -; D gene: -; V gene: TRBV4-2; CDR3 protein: CASSQDPSSSEAFF; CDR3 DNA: TGTGCCAGCAGCCAAGATCCGTCTAGTTCTGAAGCTTTCTTT
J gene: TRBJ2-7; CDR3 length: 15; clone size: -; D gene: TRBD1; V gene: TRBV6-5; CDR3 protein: CASSRMGQGPYEQYF; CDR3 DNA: TGTGCCAGCAGTCGTATGGGACAGGGACCTTACGAGCAGTACTTC
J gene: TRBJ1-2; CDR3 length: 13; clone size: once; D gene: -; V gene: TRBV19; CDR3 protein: CASTREFGYGYTF; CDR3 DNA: TGTGCCTCTACGAGGGAATTTGGGTATGGCTACACCTTC
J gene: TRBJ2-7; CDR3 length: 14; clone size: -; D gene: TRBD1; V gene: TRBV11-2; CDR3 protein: CASSRDRGTYEQYF; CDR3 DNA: TGTGCCAGCAGCCGCGACAGGGGTACCTACGAGCAGTACTTC
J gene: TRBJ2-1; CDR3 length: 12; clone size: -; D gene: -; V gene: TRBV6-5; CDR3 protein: CASRSTVNEQFF; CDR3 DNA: TGTGCCAGCAGGTCTACAGTCAATGAGCAGTTCTTC
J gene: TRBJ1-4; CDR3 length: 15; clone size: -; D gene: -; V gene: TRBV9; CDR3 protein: CASSVGGGTNEKLFF; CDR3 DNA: TGTGCCAGCAGCGTAGGTGGGGGGACTAATGAAAAACTGTTTTTT
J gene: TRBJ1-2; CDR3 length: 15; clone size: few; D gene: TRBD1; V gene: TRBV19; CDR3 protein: CASSIDRQGWDGYTF; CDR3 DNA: TGTGCCAGTAGTATAGATCGACAGGGGTGGGATGGCTACACCTTC
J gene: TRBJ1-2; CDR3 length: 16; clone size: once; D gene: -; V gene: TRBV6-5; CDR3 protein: CASSYISGGPHYGYTF; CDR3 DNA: TGTGCCAGCAGTTACATATCGGGGGGCCCACACTATGGCTACACCTTC
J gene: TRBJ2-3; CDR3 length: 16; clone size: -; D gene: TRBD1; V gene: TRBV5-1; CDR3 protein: CASSFRQGVATDTQYF; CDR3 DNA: TGCGCCAGCAGCTTCCGACAGGGGGTAGCTACAGATACGCAGTATTTT
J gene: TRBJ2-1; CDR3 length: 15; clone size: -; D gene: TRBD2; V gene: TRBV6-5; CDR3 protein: CASSYSNGLDNEQFF; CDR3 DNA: TGTGCCAGCAGTTACTCGAACGGACTAGACAATGAGCAGTTCTTC
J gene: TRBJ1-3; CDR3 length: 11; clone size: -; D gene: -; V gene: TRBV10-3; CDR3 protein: CATGGGNTIYF; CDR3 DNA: TGTGCCACCGGAGGTGGAAACACCATATATTTT
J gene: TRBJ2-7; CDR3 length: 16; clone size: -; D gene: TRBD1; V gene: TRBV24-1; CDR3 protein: CATSDWRQGLEDEQYF; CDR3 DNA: TGTGCCACCAGTGATTGGAGACAGGGCTTAGAGGACGAGCAGTACTTC
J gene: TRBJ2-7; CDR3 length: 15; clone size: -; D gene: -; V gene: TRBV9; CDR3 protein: CASSDPTGDPYEQYF; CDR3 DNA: TGTGCCAGCAGTGATCCGACAGGAGACCCCTACGAGCAGTACTTC
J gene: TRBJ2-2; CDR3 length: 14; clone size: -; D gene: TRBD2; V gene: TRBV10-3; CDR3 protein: CAISDVAGTGELFF; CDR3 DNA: TGTGCCATCAGTGATGTAGCGGGGACCGGGGAGCTGTTTTTT
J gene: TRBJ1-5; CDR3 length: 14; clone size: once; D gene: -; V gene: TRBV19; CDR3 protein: CASSDRYSNQPQHF; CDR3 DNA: TGTGCCAGTAGCGACAGATATAGCAATCAGCCCCAGCATTTT
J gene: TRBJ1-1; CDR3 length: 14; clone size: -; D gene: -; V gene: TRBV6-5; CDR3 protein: CASSSEGFYTEAFF; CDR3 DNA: TGTGCCAGCAGTAGCGAGGGATTTTACACTGAAGCTTTCTTT
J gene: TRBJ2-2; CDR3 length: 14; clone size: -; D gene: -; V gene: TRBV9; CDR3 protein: CASSRGGYTGELFF; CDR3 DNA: TGTGCCAGCAGCAGAGGGGGATACACCGGGGAGCTGTTTTTT
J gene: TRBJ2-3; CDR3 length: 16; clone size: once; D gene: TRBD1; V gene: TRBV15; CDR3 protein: CATSRGQGGATDTQYF; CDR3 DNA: TGTGCCACCAGCAGGGGACAGGGAGGAGCCACAGATACGCAGTATTTT
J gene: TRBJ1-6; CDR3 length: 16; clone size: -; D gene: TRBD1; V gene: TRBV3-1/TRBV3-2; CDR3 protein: CASSLVGTGGSSPLHF; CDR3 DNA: TGTGCCAGCAGCCTCGTGGGGACAGGGGGAAGTTCACCCCTCCACTTT
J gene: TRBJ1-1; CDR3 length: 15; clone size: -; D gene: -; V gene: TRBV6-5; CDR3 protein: CASSRERGRNTEAFF; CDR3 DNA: TGTGCCAGCAGCCGCGAGCGGGGTCGGAACACTGAAGCTTTCTTT
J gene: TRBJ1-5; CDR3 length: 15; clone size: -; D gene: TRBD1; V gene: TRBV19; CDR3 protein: CASKDRGFSNQPQHF; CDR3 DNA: TGTGCCAGCAAGGACAGGGGGTTTAGCAATCAGCCCCAGCATTTT
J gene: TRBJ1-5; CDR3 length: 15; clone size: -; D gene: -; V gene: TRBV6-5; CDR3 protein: CAGGSLAVGNQPQHF; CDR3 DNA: TGTGCCGGAGGGTCACTCGCGGTGGGCAATCAGCCCCAGCATTTT
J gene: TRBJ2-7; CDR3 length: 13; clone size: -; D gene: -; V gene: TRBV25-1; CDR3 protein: CASSAHGAYEQYF; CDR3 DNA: TGTGCCAGCAGTGCCCACGGAGCCTACGAGCAGTACTTC
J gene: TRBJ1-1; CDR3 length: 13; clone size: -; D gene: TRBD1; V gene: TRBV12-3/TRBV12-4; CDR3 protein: CASRGQPNTEAFF; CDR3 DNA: TGTGCCAGCAGGGGACAGCCGAACACTGAAGCTTTCTTT
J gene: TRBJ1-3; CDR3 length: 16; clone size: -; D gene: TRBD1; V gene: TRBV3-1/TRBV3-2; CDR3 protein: CASSGQGAFSGNTIYF; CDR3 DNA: TGTGCCAGCAGCGGACAGGGGGCATTCTCTGGAAACACCATATATTTT
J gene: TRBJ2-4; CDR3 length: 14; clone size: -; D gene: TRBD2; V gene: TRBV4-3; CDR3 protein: CASSQDIAGGVQYF; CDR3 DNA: TGCGCCAGCAGCCAAGATATAGCGGGGGGGGTTCAGTACTTC
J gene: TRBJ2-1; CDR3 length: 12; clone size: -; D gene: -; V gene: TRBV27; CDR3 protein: CASGYEDNEQFF; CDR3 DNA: TGTGCCAGCGGTTACGAGGACAATGAGCAGTTCTTC
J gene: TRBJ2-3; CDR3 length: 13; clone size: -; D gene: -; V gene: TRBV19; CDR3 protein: CASRTSGTDTQYF; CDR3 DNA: TGTGCCAGTAGGACTAGTGGGACAGATACGCAGTATTTT
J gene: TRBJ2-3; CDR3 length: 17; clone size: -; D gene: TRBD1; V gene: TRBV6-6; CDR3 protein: CASSRDRPGGGTDTQYF; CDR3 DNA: TGTGCCAGCAGTCGGGACAGGCCAGGCGGTGGCACAGATACGCAGTATTTT
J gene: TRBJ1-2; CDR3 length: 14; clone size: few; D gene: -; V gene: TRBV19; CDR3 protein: CASSSYTQWSGYTF; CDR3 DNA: TGTGCCAGTAGTAGCTACACGCAGTGGAGCGGCTACACCTTC
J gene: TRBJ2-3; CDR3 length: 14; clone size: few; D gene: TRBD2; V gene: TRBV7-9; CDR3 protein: CASSLLAGEDTQYF; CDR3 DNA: TGTGCCAGCAGCTTATTAGCGGGAGAGGATACGCAGTATTTT
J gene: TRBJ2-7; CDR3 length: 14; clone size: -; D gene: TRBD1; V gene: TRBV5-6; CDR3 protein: CASSLAPGQGPIKF; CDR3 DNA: TGTGCCAGCAGCTTGGCCCCGGGACAGGGTCCAATAAAGTTC
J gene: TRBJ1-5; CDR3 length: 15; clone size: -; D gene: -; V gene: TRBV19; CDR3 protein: CASSMAQGWDQPQHF; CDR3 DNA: TGTGCCAGTAGTATGGCTCAGGGATGGGATCAGCCCCAGCATTTT
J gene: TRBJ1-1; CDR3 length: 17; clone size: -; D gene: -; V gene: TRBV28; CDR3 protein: CASSVFQAGVLGTEAFF; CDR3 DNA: TGTGCCAGCAGCGTATTCCAGGCAGGGGTTTTGGGCACTGAAGCTTTCTTT
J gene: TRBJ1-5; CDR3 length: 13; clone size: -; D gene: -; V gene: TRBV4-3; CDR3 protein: CASSPGTNQPQHF; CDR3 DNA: TGCGCCAGCAGTCCCGGGACTAATCAGCCCCAGCATTTT
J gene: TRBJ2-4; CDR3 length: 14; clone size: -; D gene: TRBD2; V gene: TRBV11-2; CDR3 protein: CASSLGLARNIQYF; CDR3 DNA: TGTGCCAGCAGCCTGGGACTAGCGAGAAACATTCAGTACTTC
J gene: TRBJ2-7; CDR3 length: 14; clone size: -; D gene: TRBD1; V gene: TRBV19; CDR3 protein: CASRTDRGPYEQYF; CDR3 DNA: TGTGCCAGTAGGACGGACAGGGGGCCCTACGAGCAGTACTTC
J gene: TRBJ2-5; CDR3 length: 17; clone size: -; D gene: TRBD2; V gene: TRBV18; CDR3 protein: CASSPPSGLAGEETQYF; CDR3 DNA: TGTGCCAGCTCACCACCCTCGGGACTAGCGGGTGAAGAGACCCAGTACTTC
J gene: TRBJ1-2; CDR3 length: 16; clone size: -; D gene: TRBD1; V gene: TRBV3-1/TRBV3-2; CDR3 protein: CASSQVSPGTGGGYTF; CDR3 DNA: TGTGCCAGCAGCCAAGTTTCCCCCGGGACAGGGGGTGGCTACACCTTC
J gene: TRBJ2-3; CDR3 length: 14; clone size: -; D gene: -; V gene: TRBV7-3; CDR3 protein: CASSTGRSTDTQYF; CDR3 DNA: TGTGCCAGCAGCACAGGACGTAGCACAGATACGCAGTATTTT